Shown below are 8 T cell receptor beta chains from a single sample sequenced in a study (dated by TCRdb to about 2015). The method behind the library was 5' RACE. This sample was sequenced with an Illumina MiSeq. TCRdb cleaned the public reads at Q25 with fastp, built clones with MiXCR and kept in-frame beta chains. Rows merge per CDR3 protein into single entries with the most common DNA and genes. The sample table records approximately 37,000 distinct CDR3 sequences; 18% of these occur just once. The ten largest clones take up 2.5% to 3% of the sample. The specimen sequenced was naive CD4+ T cells sorted from a lymph node. Interpreted using the paper, the cell subset or site label stands for: naive CD4+ T cells, CD4+CD45RA+CD25-. The source is a female donor with breast cancer.

In the case of this clonotype: This may arise from a read error, as a much more abundant clone is one base away. The CDR3 ends on some other residue instead of the conserved phenylalanine or tryptophan, so this is likely a read error. The rearrangement uses TRBV5-1 and TRBJ2-5; D gene ambiguous. With 1 base removed from V and 1 base from J, the gap between germline ends came to 11 bases. The germline gives CDR1 SGHRS, CDR2 YFSETQ. The CDR3 contains 15 residues. CDR3 sequence (DNA): TGCGCCAGCAGCTTGACTCGAACAGCCCAAGAGACCCAGTACTCC. It translates to CASSLTRTAQETQYS.

The chain uses TRBV4-3 and TRBJ2-7; the match to TRBD2 covers 7 bases. The germline V gene has CDR1 LGHNA and CDR2 YSLEER. The CDR3 extends over 15 amino acids. The J segment lost 3 bases and the V segment lost 4 bases, leaving 9 bases of the junction unmatched. The CDR3 here is CASSPGREGVYEQYF. CDR3 nucleotides: TGCGCCAGCAGCCCGGGGAGGGAAGGGGTCTACGAGCAGTACTTC.

Points on this clonotype: A read error may produce the germline difference seen at one junction end. This CDR3 reads CASSDWSSGNIIYF. The CDR3 DNA follows: TGCGCCAGCAGTGATTGGTCGTCTGGAAACATCATATATTTT. This rearrangement joins TRBV10-2 to TRBJ1-3, with D unresolved. This CDR3 contains 14 residues. The germline gives CDR1 WSHSY, CDR2 SAAADI.

This clonotype was counted ten times or more. The V gene is TRBV5-1, the J gene TRBJ2-5; TRBD1 or TRBD2 may be the D gene (6 bases each). Germline lookup yields CDR1 SGHRS and CDR2 YFSETQ. This CDR3 comprises 16 residues. Trimming took off 4 bases at V and 1 base at J, with 17 bases between the two ends. The CDR3 region has the DNA TGCGCCAGCAGCCGGGGAGGAGGGGGACTCCAAGAGACCCAGTACTTC. Protein sequence: CASSRGGGGLQETQYF. The whole variable domain, remainder taken from reference TRBV5-1 and TRBJ2-5, is KAGVTQTPRYLIKTRGQQVTLSCSPISGHRSVSWYQQTPGQGLQFLFEYFSETQRNKGNFPGRFSGRQFSNSRSEMNVSTLELGDSALYLCASSRGGGGLQETQYFGPGTRLLVL.

This chain uses TRBV28 with TRBJ1-4; 8 bases map to TRBD1. Trimming cost V 5 bases and J 6 bases; bases outside gene matches: 5. The CDR3 is made up of 14 amino acids. CDR1 and CDR2 from the germline V gene are MDHEN and SYDVKM. The CDR3: CASSIDRGDEKLFF. The CDR3 nucleotides are TGTGCCAGCAGTATTGACAGGGGAGATGAAAAACTGTTTTTT.

At least ten counts were recorded for this clonotype. The chain recombines TRBV6-2 or TRBV6-3 with TRBJ1-6; 9 positions match TRBD1. CDR3 size: 14 residues. The germline CDR1 and CDR2 sequences are MNHEY and SVGEGT. Trimming took 8 bases from V and 10 from J; bases not matched to a gene: 9. CDR3 nucleotide sequence: TGTGCCAGCGAATGGGGACAGGGCGGATCACCCCTCCACTTT. Translating gives CASEWGQGGSPLHF.

This clonotype was detected only a few times. V usage is TRBV5-1 and J usage is TRBJ2-5; TRBD1 agrees at 7 bases. Germline CDR1 is SGHRS and CDR2 is YFSETQ. The V gene end was trimmed by 3 bases and the J gene end by 4 bases; junction bases not matched to a gene: 6. The CDR3 loop spans 14 amino acids. The CDR3 DNA is TGCGCCAGCAGCTATGAGACAGGGAGAGAGACCCAGTACTTC. Its protein product is CASSYETGRETQYF.

This clonotype was seen more than once but under ten times. The chain uses TRBV6-1 and TRBJ2-3; 8 bases line up with TRBD1. This CDR3 is 17 amino acids long. Per germline, CDR1 MNHNS and CDR2 SASEGT. The V and J ends lost 5 bases and 1 base, in that order; junction bases with no gene match: 11. DNA for the CDR3: TGTGCCAGCAGTTACTCGACAGGGGATCTCCGCACAGATACGCAGTATTTT. This gives the protein CASSYSTGDLRTDTQYF.